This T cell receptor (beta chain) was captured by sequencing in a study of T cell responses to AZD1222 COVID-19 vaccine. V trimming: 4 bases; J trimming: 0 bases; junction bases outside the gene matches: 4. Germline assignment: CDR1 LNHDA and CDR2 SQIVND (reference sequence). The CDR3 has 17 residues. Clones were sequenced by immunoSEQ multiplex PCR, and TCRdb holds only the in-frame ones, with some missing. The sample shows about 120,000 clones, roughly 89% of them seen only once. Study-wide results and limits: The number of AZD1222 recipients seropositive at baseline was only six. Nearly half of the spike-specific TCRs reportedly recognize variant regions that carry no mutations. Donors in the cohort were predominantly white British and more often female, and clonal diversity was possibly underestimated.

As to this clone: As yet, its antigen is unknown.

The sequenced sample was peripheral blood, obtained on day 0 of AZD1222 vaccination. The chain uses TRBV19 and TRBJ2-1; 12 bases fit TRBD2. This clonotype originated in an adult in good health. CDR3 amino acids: CASSRLAGEISYNEQFF. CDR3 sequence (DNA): TGTGCCAGTAGTAGACTAGCGGGAGAGATCTCCTACAATGAGCAGTTCTTC. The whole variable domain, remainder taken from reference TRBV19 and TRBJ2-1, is DGGITQSPKYLFRKEGQNVTLSCEQNLNHDAMYWYRQDPGQGLRLIYYSQIVNDFQKGDIAEGYSVSREKKESFPLTVTSAQKNPTAFYLCASSRLAGEISYNEQFFGPGTRLTVL.